The T cell receptor (beta chain) under discussion was sequenced for a study of cytomegalovirus exposure and HLA in healthy donors. Findings and limits, study-wide: A few of the chains that were CMV-associated were confirmed in vitro to be specific for CMV antigens. In a later analysis, at a false discovery rate of 0.05, 15,000 to 20,000 TCR beta sequences matched HLA alleles.

In the case of this clone: Its antigen is not known.

PCR employed 60 Vbeta and 13 Jbeta primers. Method: immunoSEQ multiplex PCR; TCRdb's copy keeps in-frame clones and lacks some. The top ten clones hold about 0.5% of a sample with under 250,000 clones, around 80% of them seen once. Germline lookup yields CDR1 SEHNR and CDR2 FQNEAQ (reference sequence). V was clipped by 5 bases and J by 2 bases, with 19 bases between them. There are 16 residues in the CDR3. Sequencing was carried out using PBMCs. This chain uses TRBV7-9 with TRBJ2-7, with D possibly TRBD2 on 6 matching bases. This TCR derives from a boy between 5 and 17 years old in good health and CMV-seronegative. The CDR3 sequence is CASSPRLGSGAYEQYF. CDR3 DNA: TGTGCCAGCAGCCCTAGACTGGGCTCGGGAGCCTACGAGCAGTACTTC.